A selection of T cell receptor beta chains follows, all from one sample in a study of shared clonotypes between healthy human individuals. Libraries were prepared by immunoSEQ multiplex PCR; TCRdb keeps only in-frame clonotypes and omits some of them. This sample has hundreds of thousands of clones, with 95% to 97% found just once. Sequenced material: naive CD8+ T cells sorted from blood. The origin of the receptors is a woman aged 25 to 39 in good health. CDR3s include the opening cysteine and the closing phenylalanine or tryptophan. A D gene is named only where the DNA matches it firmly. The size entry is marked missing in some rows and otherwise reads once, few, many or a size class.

CASKAGVTDTIYF TGTGCCAGCAAGGCAGGGGTAACGGACACCATATATTTT TRBJ1-3 - TRBV9 -
CSARTGNEQYF TGCAGTGCTAGAACAGGGAACGAGCAGTACTTC TRBJ2-7 - TRBV20-1 -
CASSAAGTKIWDTQYF TGTGCCAGCAGTGCCGCCGGGACTAAGATTTGGGATACGCAGTATTTT TRBJ2-3 - TRBV27 TRBD2
CASSPTQGQDEKLFF TGTGCCAGCAGTCCAACACAGGGACAGGATGAAAAACTGTTTTTT TRBJ1-4 - TRBV27 TRBD1
CASSVGSWYEQYF TGTGCCAGCAGTGTGGGGAGCTGGTACGAGCAGTACTTC TRBJ2-7 - TRBV2 -
CASRSKGLTYYNEQFF TGTGCCAGTAGGTCAAAGGGACTTACCTATTACAATGAGCAGTTCTTC TRBJ2-1 - TRBV19 -
CSVEGDTPTEAFF TGCAGCGTTGAAGGTGATACACCCACTGAAGCTTTCTTT TRBJ1-1 - TRBV29-1 -
CASSDRIRDEQYF TGTGCCAGCAGTGATCGAATTCGGGACGAGCAGTACTTC TRBJ2-7 - TRBV27 -
CASSELVGQGRDEQFF TGTGCCAGCAGTGAATTGGTAGGGCAGGGTAGAGATGAGCAGTTCTTC TRBJ2-1 - TRBV6-1 -
CASSEVPQGLMNTEAFF TGTGCCAGCAGTGAAGTTCCCCAGGGACTCATGAACACTGAAGCTTTCTTT TRBJ1-1 - TRBV6-1 -
CASCDLGVNYGYTF TGTGCCAGCTGTGATTTGGGTGTTAACTATGGCTACACCTTC TRBJ1-2 once TRBV28 -
CASSESTSGRAAQYF TGTGCCAGCAGTGAGTCTACTAGCGGGAGGGCCGCGCAGTACTTC TRBJ2-7 - TRBV2 TRBD2
CASSQLGIHEQYF TGTGCCAGCAGCCAATTAGGGATACACGAGCAGTACTTC TRBJ2-7 - TRBV4-2 -
CASKAGWSYNEQFF TGTGCCAGCAAAGCAGGGTGGTCCTACAATGAGCAGTTCTTC TRBJ2-1 - TRBV6-4 -
CAWRSAGAAYGYTF TGTGCCTGGAGATCGGCAGGGGCGGCCTATGGCTACACCTTC TRBJ1-2 - TRBV30 -
CASSTDRTYEQYF TGCGCCAGCAGCACCGACCGAACCTACGAGCAGTACTTC TRBJ2-7 - TRBV5-1 -
CASSPDGMYNEQFF TGTGCCAGCAGCCCTGACGGGATGTACAATGAGCAGTTCTTC TRBJ2-1 - TRBV5-4 -
CASSYVGGYNEQFF TGTGCCAGCAGTTACGTAGGGGGCTACAATGAGCAGTTCTTC TRBJ2-1 - TRBV6-5 -
CAWSPGTGDSPLHF TGTGCCTGGAGTCCCGGGACAGGGGATTCACCCCTCCACTTT TRBJ1-6 - TRBV30 TRBD1
CASSGAGRTVYGYTF TGTGCCAGCAGCGGAGCCGGCCGTACGGTCTATGGCTACACCTTC TRBJ1-2 - TRBV2 -
CASSPIGVRTEAFF TGTGCCAGCAGCCCCATCGGGGTGCGCACTGAAGCTTTCTTT TRBJ1-1 - TRBV28 -
CASSHRSYEQYF TGTGCCAGCAGTCACCGGTCCTACGAGCAGTACTTC TRBJ2-7 once TRBV28 -
CASSPPPPGAPEAFF TGTGCCAGCAGCCCCCCTCCCCCGGGGGCCCCTGAAGCTTTCTTT TRBJ1-1 - TRBV7-9 -
CASSLGPGAGQPQHF TGTGCCAGCAGCTTAGGCCCGGGGGCGGGTCAGCCCCAGCATTTT TRBJ1-5 once TRBV7-9 -
CASSQAGGVDGYTF TGCGCCAGCAGCCAAGCGGGAGGAGTAGATGGCTACACCTTC TRBJ1-2 - TRBV4-1 -
CAWSVQAGQAYEQYF TGTGCCTGGAGTGTACAAGCGGGGCAAGCCTACGAGCAGTACTTC TRBJ2-7 - TRBV30 TRBD2